This passage covers 13 T cell receptor beta chains from one sample sequenced in a study of vaccination and CD4 T cells after COVID-19. The Oncomine TCR Beta short-read assay generated sequence data from the DNA of cultured CD4+ T cells. TCRdb analysed the PCR reads with MiXCR anew, one entry per CDR3 protein. Here the sample spans some 10,000 distinct CDR3 sequences, approximately 60% being singletons. Regarding treatment: approximately 9-day PBMC culture with coronavirus spike peptide pools or control peptides (ViraFEST assay). The antigens these receptors bind are not known. Sequences were obtained from CD4+ T cells from blood, cultured in vitro. Receptor source: a human donor who had recovered from COVID-19.

The rearrangement joins TRBV20-1 to TRBJ2-3; possibly TRBD2 for D (6 bases). Germline V gene sequence: CDR1 DFQATT, CDR2 SNEGSKA (reference sequence). This CDR3 is 15 amino acids long. The ends were cut back, 3 bases at V and 0 bases at J, with 13 bases in the middle. CDR3 protein: CSASPLAASTDTQYF. CDR3 nucleotide sequence: TGCAGTGCTAGTCCACTAGCTGCTAGCACAGATACGCAGTATTTT.

The chain couples TRBV9 to TRBJ2-1, with D tentatively TRBD1 or TRBD2 (5 bases each). The CDR3 spans 13 residues. The germline V and J ends were trimmed by 1 base and 11 bases, with 13 bases remaining between them. Germline loops: CDR1 SGDLS, CDR2 YYNGEE. CDR3: CASSVTTGTQQFF. The CDR3 nucleotides read TGTGCCAGCAGCGTAACAACCGGGACCCAGCAGTTCTTC.

This clonotype was seen only once. The chain couples TRBV20-1 to TRBJ2-1; weak D call: TRBD1 (6 bases). Between the trimmed V and J ends, which lost 3 bases and 0 bases, there was a span of 12 bases. The CDR3 covers 15 residues. The germline V gene encodes CDR1 DFQATT and CDR2 SNEGSKA (reference sequence). The CDR3 DNA sequence: TGCAGTGCTAGTCTCCGCAGGGGCTCCTACAATGAGCAGTTCTTC. It specifies CSASLRRGSYNEQFF.

The chain couples TRBV20-1 to TRBJ1-6, with TRBD1 matching 7 bases. This CDR3 has 14 residues. Trimming cost V 3 bases and J 5 bases; bases outside gene matches: 4. Germline V gene data show CDR1 as DFQATT and CDR2 as SNEGSKA (reference sequence). The CDR3 loop reads CSASQGTDNSPLHF. The CDR3 coding sequence is TGCAGTGCTAGCCAAGGGACAGATAATTCACCCCTCCACTTT.

The genes are TRBV6-2 or TRBV6-3 and TRBJ1-5; D gene uncertain. This CDR3 contains 14 residues. Looked up from germline, CDR1 is MNHEY and CDR2 is SVGEGT. V lost 2 bases and J lost 4, with 9 bases in between. The CDR3 region is CASSYVNQNQPQHF. In DNA form, the CDR3 reads TGTGCCAGCAGTTACGTGAACCAAAATCAGCCCCAGCATTTT.

This sequence joins TRBV15 and TRBJ2-7; maybe TRBD1 (5 bases). Germline V gives CDR1 LNHNV, CDR2 YYDKDF (reference sequence). The CDR3 is 14 amino acids. The V end lost 0 bases, the J end lost 4 bases, and 10 bases lay between the germline ends. The CDR3 is CATSRDLRGYEQYF. The CDR3 DNA reads TGTGCCACCAGCAGAGATCTTAGGGGATACGAGCAGTACTTC.

The CDR3 region is CASSQDVELPPQHF. DNA for the CDR3: TGCGCCAGCAGCCAAGATGTAGAACTCCCGCCCCAGCATTTT. The chain uses TRBV4-3 and TRBJ1-5; D ambiguous. V was shortened by 0 bases and J by 9 bases, with 12 bases between the two germline ends. The CDR3 covers 14 residues. Germline loops: CDR1 LGHNA, CDR2 YSLEER.

A few counts support this clonotype. V usage is TRBV12-3 or TRBV12-4 and J usage is TRBJ2-2; TRBD1 or TRBD2 may be the D gene (7 bases each). V was clipped by 1 base and J by 5 bases, with 14 bases between them. The CDR3 sequence is 16 residues long. CDR3 sequence: CASSLGEGQTTGELFF. CDR3 bases: TGTGCCAGCAGTTTAGGGGAGGGACAGACGACCGGGGAGCTGTTTTTT.

The chain couples TRBV7-8 to TRBJ2-2, with 16 bases matching TRBD2. Germline CDR1 and CDR2: SGHVS and FQNEAQ. Trimming took 5 bases from V and 6 from J; bases not matched to a gene: 12. The CDR3 runs 19 residues. CDR3 in DNA: TGTGCCAGCAGCCCCACGGGACTAGCGGGAGGGCAGGTGGCCGGGGAGCTGTTTTTT. Amino acids: CASSPTGLAGGQVAGELFF.

This chain connects TRBV27 to TRBJ1-6; 8 positions match TRBD1. From germline, CDR1 is MNHEY and CDR2 SMNVEV (reference sequence). There are 16 residues in the CDR3. V trimming: 0 bases; J trimming: 8 bases; junction bases outside the gene matches: 6. CDR3 in DNA: TGTGCCAGCAGTTTATCGGCCCAGGGGGCTTATTCACCCCTCCACTTT. Translation: CASSLSAQGAYSPLHF.

The chain employs TRBV12-3 or TRBV12-4 and TRBJ1-2, with D hard to call. The CDR3 has 12 residues. V was pared by 4 bases and J by 1 base, with 4 bases between. This chain's CDR3 is CASSYGNYGYTF. Written as DNA, the CDR3 is TGTGCCAGCAGTTACGGTAACTATGGCTACACCTTC.

This sequence joins TRBV10-3 and TRBJ2-7; 7 bases match TRBD1. V shed 10 bases, J shed 7 bases, and the junction held 10 bases outside the gene matches. The CDR3 extends over 12 amino acids. The germline gives CDR1 ENHRY, CDR2 SYGVKD. CDR3 loop: CATMTGHGEQYF. The CDR3 bases are TGTGCCACGATGACAGGGCATGGGGAGCAGTACTTC.

The V call is TRBV11-3, the J call TRBJ2-1; D might be TRBD2 (6 bases). Germline CDR1 and CDR2: SGHNT and YENEEA. V dropped 5 bases and J dropped 2 bases, with 16 bases sitting between them. This CDR3 comprises 16 residues. For the CDR3, the DNA is TGTGCCAGCAGCAGAAGAAGCGGGTCTACCTACAATGAGCAGTTCTTC. This codes for CASSRRSGSTYNEQFF.